The T cell receptor beta chain under discussion was sequenced for a study of metastatic and nonmetastatic thyroid tumors (TCRdb year 2020). As for the study more broadly: The researchers compared repertoires between peripheral blood samples and tumor or nodule tissue samples from patients with malignant or benign thyroid disease.

In this sample, this clone turned up many times. Its antigen remains undetermined. No much larger clonotype is one base removed from it; base qualities were not supplied. The library was obtained by PCR. For sequencing, an Illumina HiSeq 4000 was employed. High-throughput sequencing was used to profile the TCR beta-chain CDR3 region of every patient. Per the source publication's procedure: Drawing on CDR3 differences between clinicopathological groups, the researchers built a classifier meant to tell apart patients with distant-metastatic papillary thyroid cancer. Repertoire diversity was assessed with the Shannon index, and tumor-blood repertoire similarity with the Morisita-Horn index. TCRdb reanalyzed the raw reads on its own, using fastp at Q25 for trimming and MiXCR for clone calling, and kept in-frame beta chains. TCRdb, not the authors, supplied the V and J calls. The sample data list 85,000 to 95,000 clones, and about 15% of these were observed just once. 3% to 4.5% of the sample belongs to the ten largest clones.

The paper as a whole reports these results and caveats: In both blood and tumor samples, TCR beta diversity was reported to be significantly higher in malignant tumors than in benign nodules.

None of the patients had been given any treatment before thyroid surgery. Patient clinical samples collected from about 2012 to 2019 were retrospectively analysed using T-cell receptor beta sequencing. The receptor comes from a female donor with papillary thyroid cancer or a benign thyroid nodule (not recorded which). Some clones in this sample may be carry-over from other donors' samples. Sequencing used blood.

CDR3 loop: CASSPRQGLSYNEQFF. The sequence in DNA is TGTGCCAGCTCACCGCGACAGGGGCTCTCCTACAATGAGCAGTTCTTC. The chain was built from TRBV18 and TRBJ2-1; the junction holds 8 bases that match TRBD1. Taken from cysteine to phenylalanine, the CDR3 has 16 residues. Only the CDR3 DNA is retained, 48 bases long and in frame from the first base. CDR1 and CDR2, per the germline V gene, are KGHSH and LQKENI. Relative to germline, V is missing 3 bases and J is missing 0 bases, with 4 bases of the junction outside any gene match. With the portions outside the CDR3 filled from the reference TRBV18 and TRBJ2-1 genes, the complete variable region becomes NAGVMQNPRHLVRRRGQEARLRCSPMKGHSHVYWYRQLPEEGLKFMVYLQKENIIDESGMPKERFSAEFPKEGPSILRIQQVVRGDSAAYFCASSPRQGLSYNEQFFGPGTRLTVL.